The rows below give T cell receptor beta chains drawn from one sample of a study of T cells in Graves' hyperthyroidism and ophthalmopathy. TCRdb processed the multiplex PCR reads anew with MiXCR; each CDR3 protein has one entry. The data show about 640,000 distinct CDR3 sequences, about a fifth seen once. Sequencing input: blood. The receptor source for this set is a man aged 25-40 years with Graves' ophthalmopathy. Each CDR3 is given with its conserved first and last residue. D genes are given only for firm matches. The size field is filled for only some rows; it gives once, few, many or a size class.

TRBD2	TRBV11-2	TRBJ2-2	18	NA	CASSSTSGNWGDTGELFF	TGTGCCAGCAGCTCGACTAGCGGGAATTGGGGGGACACCGGGGAGCTGTTTTTT
TRBD2	TRBV28	TRBJ2-2	16	few	CASRPLAGWNTGELFF	TGTGCCAGCAGGCCACTAGCGGGATGGAACACCGGGGAGCTGTTTTTT
TRBD1	TRBV28	TRBJ2-7	15	many	CASSPRDRVAHEQYF	TGTGCCAGCAGTCCCCGGGACAGGGTGGCCCACGAGCAGTACTTC
NA	TRBV28	TRBJ2-3	14	few	CASSLDEGPDTQYF	TGTGCCAGCAGTTTAGATGAGGGCCCAGATACGCAGTATTTT
TRBD1	TRBV2	TRBJ2-6	17	many	CASGWDRGGSGANVLTF	TGTGCCAGCGGCTGGGACAGGGGTGGCTCTGGGGCCAACGTCCTGACTTTC
NA	TRBV6-1	TRBJ2-1	12	NA	CASRVGRETEFF	TGTGCCAGCAGGGTTGGACGGGAAACAGAGTTCTTC
NA	TRBV5-1	TRBJ1-4	15	few	CASCPGDSFNEKLFF	TGCGCCAGCTGCCCGGGAGACAGTTTTAATGAAAAACTGTTTTTT
TRBD1	TRBV12-3/TRBV12-4	TRBJ2-1	15	once	CAISYSGTGDNEQFF	TGTGCCATCAGTTATAGCGGGACAGGGGACAATGAGCAGTTCTTC
TRBD2	TRBV20-1	TRBJ2-7	14	NA	CSAGTSGIPREQYF	TGCAGTGCTGGGACTAGCGGGATTCCCCGCGAGCAGTACTTC
NA	TRBV6-1	TRBJ2-1	15	few	CASSEGTRTFNEQFF	TGTGCCAGCAGTGAGGGGACACGGACATTCAATGAGCAGTTCTTC
TRBD2	TRBV10-3	TRBJ2-1	15	few	CAISEPSGRGNEQFF	TGTGCCATCAGTGAGCCTAGCGGGAGGGGCAATGAGCAGTTCTTC
NA	TRBV28	TRBJ2-5	14	many	CASSFFGSGETQYF	TGTGCCAGCAGCTTCTTCGGGAGTGGTGAGACCCAGTACTTC
NA	TRBV3-1	TRBJ2-7	16	NA	CASSVGASLSSYEQYF	TGTGCCAGCAGCGTCGGAGCGTCCCTGAGCTCCTACGAGCAGTACTTC
TRBD1	TRBV10-2	TRBJ1-6	15	few	CASSGGQGGASPLHF	TGCGCCAGCAGTGGGGGACAGGGAGGCGCTTCACCCCTCCACTTT
NA	TRBV18	TRBJ1-4	14	few	CASSYRMKDEKLFF	TGTGCCAGCTCGTATAGGATGAAGGATGAAAAACTGTTTTTT
TRBD2	TRBV5-5	TRBJ2-3	15	many	CASSRDWAGGDTQYF	TGTGCCAGCAGCCGTGACTGGGCGGGGGGAGATACGCAGTATTTT
NA	TRBV20-1	TRBJ1-2	15	NA	CSARRIGGGAEGYTF	TGCAGTGCTAGAAGGATTGGGGGGGGCGCGGAGGGCTACACCTTC
TRBD1	TRBV7-2	TRBJ1-2	14	NA	CASSLGGQDGGYTF	TGTGCCAGCAGCTTAGGAGGACAGGATGGTGGCTACACCTTC
TRBD1	TRBV24-1	TRBJ2-3	16	NA	CATSDIRDRVTDTQYF	TGTGCCACCAGTGACATCCGGGACAGGGTCACAGATACGCAGTATTTT
NA	TRBV19	TRBJ2-1	17	NA	CASSKGPSNPRGNEQFF	TGTGCCAGTAGTAAGGGACCAAGCAACCCCCGGGGCAATGAGCAGTTCTTC
TRBD1	TRBV20-1	TRBJ2-7	14	once	CSASRSDRAYEQYF	TGCAGTGCTAGCCGCTCGGACAGGGCCTACGAGCAGTACTTC
NA	TRBV7-9	TRBJ2-5	14	many	CASSLDSLQETQYF	TGTGCCAGCAGCTTAGACAGCCTACAAGAGACCCAGTACTTC
NA	TRBV18	TRBJ2-3	15	many	CASSPRGGGTDTQYF	TGTGCCAGCTCACCCCGGGGAGGAGGCACAGATACGCAGTATTTT
NA	TRBV6-2/TRBV6-3	TRBJ2-7	15	few	CASSTFWDGSYEQYF	TGTGCCAGCAGCACATTTTGGGACGGATCCTACGAGCAGTACTTC